These 15 T cell receptor beta chains originate from one sample sequenced in a study of OX40 agonist ivuxolimab in advanced cancers. Only in-frame clones appear in the TCRdb table, and some are missing; sequencing was by immunoSEQ multiplex PCR. The sample consists of about 41,000 clones, 80% to 90% of them appearing once. The material was CD4+ or CD8+ T cells sorted from blood, obtained in a trial of the OX40 agonist ivuxolimab. These receptors were collected from an adult with an advanced solid tumor such as melanoma, head and neck, liver or kidney cancer.

This chain uses TRBV4-1 with TRBJ2-2; no definite D call. CDR1 is MGHRA, CDR2 YSYEKL, per germline. The CDR3 length is 15 residues. V was trimmed by 5 bases and J by 0 bases, leaving 10 bases between them. Written as DNA, the CDR3 is TGCGCCAGCAGCGTCGTTAGGGCGAACACCGGGGAGCTGTTTTTT. Amino acid sequence: CASSVVRANTGELFF.

This rearrangement joins TRBV7-2 to TRBJ2-3; the match to TRBD2 covers 9 bases. The germline V gene encodes CDR1 SGHTA and CDR2 FQGNSA. The trim removed 3 bases at V and 4 bases at J, leaving 5 bases unmatched. This CDR3 has 15 amino acids. The CDR3 region is CASSFGSGRPDTQYF. CDR3 nucleotides: TGTGCCAGCAGCTTTGGAAGCGGGAGGCCAGATACGCAGTATTTT.

The chain couples TRBV4-2 to TRBJ2-2, with D unclear. Germline CDR1 reads LGHNA; CDR2 reads YNFKEQ. The CDR3 contains 15 residues. V was clipped by 0 bases and J by 4 bases, with 9 bases between them. CDR3 protein: CASSQDGPRTGELFF. In DNA form, the CDR3 reads TGTGCCAGCAGCCAAGATGGGCCGCGCACCGGGGAGCTGTTTTTT.

V and J are TRBV7-9 and TRBJ1-3; D is possibly TRBD1 (5 bases). Germline CDR1 and CDR2: SEHNR and FQNEAQ (reference sequence). The CDR3 consists of 12 residues. V gave up 2 bases and J gave up 7 bases, with 6 bases separating them. In DNA form, the CDR3 reads TGTGCCAGCAGCTTATGGGGGAACACCATATATTTT. It codes for CASSLWGNTIYF.

The genes are TRBV19 and TRBJ2-2, with TRBD2 matching over 13 bases. CDR3 size: 17 residues. V shed 7 bases, J shed 5 bases, and the junction held 10 bases outside the gene matches. Per germline, CDR1 LNHDA and CDR2 SQIVND (reference sequence). The CDR3 nucleotides read TGTGCCAGTAACCAACGGACTAGCGGGAGTCTGACCGGGGAGCTGTTTTTT. Translating it yields CASNQRTSGSLTGELFF.

CDR3 coding DNA: TGCGCCAGCAGCCGCGCCCCGAATGAAAAACTGTTTTTT. This gives the protein CASSRAPNEKLFF. V gene TRBV10-1 combines with J gene TRBJ1-4; no reliable D call. Trimming pared 6 bases from V and 5 bases from J, leaving 10 bases between. CDR1 WNHNN and CDR2 SYGVQD come from the germline V gene (reference sequence). This CDR3 spans 13 amino acids.

The rearrangement links TRBV11-3 to TRBJ2-4; 7 bases map to TRBD1. Per the germline V gene, CDR1 is SGHNT and CDR2 is YENEEA. The CDR3 sequence is 15 residues long. The trim removed 0 bases at V and 4 bases at J, leaving 3 bases unmatched. As DNA, the CDR3 is TGTGCCAGCAGCTTAGAAGGGGGACAGAAAAACATTCAGTACTTC. Its protein product is CASSLEGGQKNIQYF.

The V and J genes are TRBV12-5 and TRBJ2-7, with D possibly being TRBD2 (6 bases). The CDR3 spans 14 residues. In germline, CDR1 is LGHNT, CDR2 FRNRAP. V lost 6 bases and J lost 7, with 19 bases in between. The CDR3 DNA reads TGTGCTAGTGGGCCGTCAGTCACCGCGGGAGAGCAGTACTTC. This gives the protein CASGPSVTAGEQYF.

V is TRBV11-3 and J is TRBJ1-5, with D perhaps matching TRBD1 (5 bases). Trimming took 4 bases from V and 4 from J, leaving 23 bases between them. The CDR3 sequence is 18 residues long. Looked up from germline, CDR1 is SGHNT and CDR2 is YENEEA. CDR3 loop: CASSSRVPQGWANQPQHF. The CDR3 DNA follows: TGTGCCAGCAGCTCCCGAGTCCCCCAGGGATGGGCTAATCAGCCCCAGCATTTT. The full variable domain, in which reference TRBV11-3 and TRBJ1-5 provide the parts outside the CDR3, is EAGVVQSPRYKIIEKKQPVAFWCNPISGHNTLYWYLQNLGQGPELLIRYENEEAVDDSQLPKDRFSAERLKGVDSTLKIQPAELGDSAVYLCASSSRVPQGWANQPQHFGDGTRLSIL.

By share of the sample, this clone is medium-sized. This sequence joins TRBV19 and TRBJ2-5; 8 bases fit TRBD2. Per the germline V gene, CDR1 is LNHDA and CDR2 is SQIVND (reference sequence). The CDR3 runs to 13 residues. V gave up 7 bases and J gave up 4 bases; unmatched junction bases: 5. The DNA of the CDR3 is TGTGCCAGTATGCGGGAGGCGGGAGAGACCCAGTACTTC. Translating it yields CASMREAGETQYF.

The chain recombines TRBV28 with TRBJ2-3; tentative D call: TRBD2 (6 bases). Trimming removed 2 bases at V and 0 bases at J, with 15 bases between. CDR1 is MDHEN and CDR2 is SYDVKM in the germline V gene. This CDR3 is built from 17 residues. This CDR3 reads CASSLTVGGGSTDTQYF. In DNA, the CDR3 is TGTGCCAGCAGTTTAACCGTGGGGGGAGGAAGCACAGATACGCAGTATTTT.

This clone came up a few times. V and J are TRBV9 and TRBJ2-3; D not certain. CDR1 and CDR2 (germline): SGDLS, YYNGEE. The length of the CDR3 is 13 residues. The V end lost 4 bases, the J end lost 2 bases, and 8 bases lay between the germline ends. The DNA for the CDR3 is TGTGCCAGCAGCTCGAGCGTCACAGATACGCAGTATTTT. It is translated as CASSSSVTDTQYF.

Only a few counts were recorded for this clone. Different DNA sequences within this sample yield the same CDR3. The chain links TRBV7-2 to TRBJ2-7; either TRBD1 or TRBD2 may fit D (5 bases each). V was trimmed by 5 bases and J by 2 bases, leaving 13 bases between them. The CDR3 has 14 residues. CDR1 is SGHTA, CDR2 FQGNSA, per germline. The CDR3 coding sequence is TGTGCCAGCAGCCCCGGGACGGAAACCTACGAGCAGTACTTC. This sequence encodes CASSPGTETYEQYF.

This chain uses TRBV2 with TRBJ2-1; 12 bases agree with TRBD2. The germline V gene encodes CDR1 SNHLY and CDR2 FYNNEI. The junction had 15 bases not matched to a gene; V was cut back by 5 bases and J by 7 bases. The CDR3 length is 18 residues. The CDR3 loop is CASSSRGLAGFNMNEQFF. CDR3 in DNA: TGTGCCAGCAGTTCCCGAGGACTAGCGGGATTTAATATGAATGAGCAGTTCTTC.

As concerns this clone: A much larger clone sits a single nucleotide away, making a read error possible. This chain links TRBV19 with TRBJ1-5, with D possibly matching TRBD1 (5 bases). There are 13 residues in the CDR3. Per the germline V gene, CDR1 is LNHDA and CDR2 is SQIVND (reference sequence). The CDR3 here is CASSMTANQPRHF. CDR3 nucleotide sequence: TGTGCCAGTAGTATGACAGCCAATCAGCCCCGGCATTTT.